These T cell receptor beta chains were read from a single sample in a study of spatial heterogeneity in lung cancer. Each CDR3 protein gets one entry after TCRdb re-called the 5' RACE reads with MiXCR. The sample holds roughly 71,000 distinct CDR3 sequences, about 9.5% seen once. The sequencing here drew on PBMCs, taken at follow-up. The receptors were sampled from a female donor with early-stage non-small cell lung cancer. Each CDR3 is given with its conserved first and last residue. A D gene is named only where the DNA matches it firmly. Clone size is stated in some rows and not others, as once, few, many or a class when expanded.

clone_size: many; v_call: TRBV7-2; d_call: -; j_call: TRBJ1-2; cdr3_nt: TGTGCCAGCAGCTTAACAGGGTGGGAGGGCTACACCTTC; cdr3_aa: CASSLTGWEGYTF
clone_size: -; v_call: TRBV29-1; d_call: -; j_call: TRBJ2-6; cdr3_nt: TGCAGCGTTGATGTCCGGGATCTTGGTGGGGCCAACGTCCTGACTTTC; cdr3_aa: CSVDVRDLGGANVLTF
clone_size: -; v_call: TRBV27; d_call: -; j_call: TRBJ1-6; cdr3_nt: TGTGCCAGCAGTTTATCGCCTAGGATTTCACCCCTCCACTTT; cdr3_aa: CASSLSPRISPLHF
clone_size: many; v_call: TRBV28; d_call: -; j_call: TRBJ2-2; cdr3_nt: TGTGCCAGGCGACCACCGGGACCTACCGGGGAGCTGTTTTTT; cdr3_aa: CARRPPGPTGELFF
clone_size: -; v_call: TRBV19; d_call: TRBD1; j_call: TRBJ2-2; cdr3_nt: TGTGCCAGTAGCTCCGACAGGGTGGGCACCGGGGAGCTGTTTTTT; cdr3_aa: CASSSDRVGTGELFF
clone_size: -; v_call: TRBV9; d_call: TRBD2; j_call: TRBJ2-1; cdr3_nt: TGTGCCAGCAGCGTAGCTACTAGCGGGAGGGCTGCTGAGCAGTTCTTC; cdr3_aa: CASSVATSGRAAEQFF
clone_size: few; v_call: TRBV10-3; d_call: TRBD2; j_call: TRBJ2-5; cdr3_nt: TGTGCCATCAGTCAGACTAGCGGTAGCCCCCCGGAGACCCAGTACTTC; cdr3_aa: CAISQTSGSPPETQYF
clone_size: many; v_call: TRBV27; d_call: -; j_call: TRBJ2-3; cdr3_nt: TGTGCCAGCAGGGGCGGGGTACACACAGATACGCAGTATTTT; cdr3_aa: CASRGGVHTDTQYF
clone_size: -; v_call: TRBV6-1; d_call: -; j_call: TRBJ2-7; cdr3_nt: TGTGCCAGCAGTGAAGCTGGGGGGGCAAACTACGAGCAGTACTTC; cdr3_aa: CASSEAGGANYEQYF
clone_size: many; v_call: TRBV4-1; d_call: TRBD2; j_call: TRBJ2-1; cdr3_nt: TGCGCCAGCAGCCATGATCAGAGGACTAGCGGGAGCAATGAGCAGTTCTTC; cdr3_aa: CASSHDQRTSGSNEQFF
clone_size: few; v_call: TRBV20-1; d_call: -; j_call: TRBJ2-2; cdr3_nt: TGCAGTGCTAGGACGGGGTTCGGCACCGGGGAGCTGTTTTTT; cdr3_aa: CSARTGFGTGELFF
clone_size: many; v_call: TRBV29-1; d_call: -; j_call: TRBJ1-4; cdr3_nt: TGCAGCGTTGAACAGTCGGAAAAACTGTTTTTT; cdr3_aa: CSVEQSEKLFF
clone_size: many; v_call: TRBV18; d_call: -; j_call: TRBJ2-1; cdr3_nt: TGTGCCAGCTCACCGAATACCTCTTCCTACAATGAGCAGTTCTTC; cdr3_aa: CASSPNTSSYNEQFF
clone_size: -; v_call: TRBV18; d_call: -; j_call: TRBJ2-6; cdr3_nt: TGTGTCAGCTCACCTCCGGGACGGAGGATTTCTGGGGCCAACGTCCTGACTTTC; cdr3_aa: CVSSPPGRRISGANVLTF
clone_size: many; v_call: TRBV10-2; d_call: -; j_call: TRBJ1-3; cdr3_nt: TGCGCCAGCAGTGAGCGAGGCATCAGAAACTCTGGAAACACCATATATTTT; cdr3_aa: CASSERGIRNSGNTIYF
clone_size: many; v_call: TRBV27; d_call: -; j_call: TRBJ1-4; cdr3_nt: TGTGCCAGCAGCTCGGGGGCGGGTTCTGAAAAACTGTTTTTT; cdr3_aa: CASSSGAGSEKLFF
clone_size: -; v_call: TRBV20-1; d_call: -; j_call: TRBJ1-2; cdr3_nt: TGCAGTGCTAGTCCTCAGGGAGCTGGCTACACCTTC; cdr3_aa: CSASPQGAGYTF
clone_size: -; v_call: TRBV29-1; d_call: TRBD1; j_call: TRBJ2-2; cdr3_nt: TGCAGCGTTGGACGGGACAGGGGCACCGGGGAGCTGTTTTTT; cdr3_aa: CSVGRDRGTGELFF
clone_size: few; v_call: TRBV2; d_call: -; j_call: TRBJ2-2; cdr3_nt: TGTGCCAGCAGTGTGGCCGGGGAGCTGTTTTTT; cdr3_aa: CASSVAGELFF
clone_size: many; v_call: TRBV5-1; d_call: -; j_call: TRBJ2-3; cdr3_nt: TGCGCCAGCAGGTCGGCGGACCGTAGCACAGATACGCAGTATTTT; cdr3_aa: CASRSADRSTDTQYF
clone_size: many; v_call: TRBV11-1; d_call: TRBD1; j_call: TRBJ2-3; cdr3_nt: TGTGCCAGCAGCCCCCGAGACAGGGGGAACACAGATACGCAGTATTTT; cdr3_aa: CASSPRDRGNTDTQYF
clone_size: many; v_call: TRBV28; d_call: TRBD2; j_call: TRBJ2-2; cdr3_nt: TGTGCCAGTTACCCTTATAGCGGGACCGGGGAGCTGTTTTTT; cdr3_aa: CASYPYSGTGELFF
clone_size: -; v_call: TRBV10-3; d_call: -; j_call: TRBJ2-1; cdr3_nt: TGTGCCATCAGTGAATCCGGGACCCAGACCTACAATGAGCAGTTCTTC; cdr3_aa: CAISESGTQTYNEQFF
clone_size: many; v_call: TRBV5-1; d_call: -; j_call: TRBJ2-1; cdr3_nt: TGCGCCAGCAGCTTGGCCTCCGGTCAGACCTACAATGAGCAGTTCTTC; cdr3_aa: CASSLASGQTYNEQFF
clone_size: many; v_call: TRBV4-1; d_call: TRBD1; j_call: TRBJ2-3; cdr3_nt: TGCGCCAGCAGCCAAGATGGCGGCGTTAGAGGGGGCTTTGTGCAGTATTTT; cdr3_aa: CASSQDGGVRGGFVQYF
clone_size: many; v_call: TRBV30; d_call: TRBD1; j_call: TRBJ1-1; cdr3_nt: TGTGCCTGGAGTGTACGCAGGGGGCTAACTGAAGCTTTCTTT; cdr3_aa: CAWSVRRGLTEAFF
clone_size: many; v_call: TRBV29-1; d_call: TRBD2; j_call: TRBJ2-1; cdr3_nt: TGCAGCGTCTCGGTAGCGGGGAACAATGAGCAGTTCTTC; cdr3_aa: CSVSVAGNNEQFF
clone_size: many; v_call: TRBV4-1; d_call: -; j_call: TRBJ2-1; cdr3_nt: TGCGCCAGCAGCCAAGATCCCCGTTACAATGAGCAGTTCTTC; cdr3_aa: CASSQDPRYNEQFF
clone_size: many; v_call: TRBV19; d_call: -; j_call: TRBJ1-2; cdr3_nt: TGTGCCAGCCGAGCAGGGGACTATGGCTACACCTTC; cdr3_aa: CASRAGDYGYTF
clone_size: many; v_call: TRBV5-1; d_call: -; j_call: TRBJ2-7; cdr3_nt: TGCGCCAGCAGCTTGGGGCATCGTGAGCAGTACTTC; cdr3_aa: CASSLGHREQYF
clone_size: -; v_call: TRBV10-3; d_call: TRBD2; j_call: TRBJ2-1; cdr3_nt: TGTGCCATCAGTGAGTCCGGACTAGCGGGAGAAAAAGAGCAGTTCTTC; cdr3_aa: CAISESGLAGEKEQFF
clone_size: many; v_call: TRBV11-2; d_call: TRBD2; j_call: TRBJ2-7; cdr3_nt: TGTGCCAGCAGCCCCCGAGCGGGAGGGCCAAAGGGCTACGAGCAGTACTTC; cdr3_aa: CASSPRAGGPKGYEQYF
clone_size: many; v_call: TRBV6-1; d_call: -; j_call: TRBJ2-5; cdr3_nt: TGTGCCAGCAGTGAATTCTGGGATCCTCCAGTAAGAAGCCAGTACTTC; cdr3_aa: CASSEFWDPPVRSQYF